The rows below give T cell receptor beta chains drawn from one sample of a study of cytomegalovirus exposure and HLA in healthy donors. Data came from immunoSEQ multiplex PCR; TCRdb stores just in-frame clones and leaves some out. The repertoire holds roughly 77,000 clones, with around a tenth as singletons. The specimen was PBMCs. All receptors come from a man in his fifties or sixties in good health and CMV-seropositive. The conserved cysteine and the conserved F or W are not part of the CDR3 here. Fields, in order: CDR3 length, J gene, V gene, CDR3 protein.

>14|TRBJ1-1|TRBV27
ASSPRTMGGNTEAF
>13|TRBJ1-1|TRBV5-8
ASSKSGGVNTEAF
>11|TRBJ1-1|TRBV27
ASSFPPLTEAF
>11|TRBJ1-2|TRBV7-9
ASSFDTNYGYT
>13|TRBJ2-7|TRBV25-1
ASSDRGRFSYEQY
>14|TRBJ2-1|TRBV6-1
ASSDTGTGAYNEQF
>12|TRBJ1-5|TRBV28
ASSFGENYQPQH
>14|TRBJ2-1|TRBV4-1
ASSQTGTGGGSEQF
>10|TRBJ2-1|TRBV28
ASSFFPNEQF
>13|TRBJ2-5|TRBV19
ASSIDSQGQETQY
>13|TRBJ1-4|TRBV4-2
ASSQEEAGGEKLF
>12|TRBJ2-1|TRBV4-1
ASSQGKGRYEQF
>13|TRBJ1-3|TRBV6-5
ATRAAGPSGNTIY
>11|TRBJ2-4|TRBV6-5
ASTQQGGNIQY
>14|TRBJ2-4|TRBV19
ASRTTGIVAKNIQY
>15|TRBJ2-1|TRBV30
ATDKIWGGGSYNEQF
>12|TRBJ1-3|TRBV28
ASSLGQTGNTIY
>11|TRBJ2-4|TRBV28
ASSPGGGDQRY
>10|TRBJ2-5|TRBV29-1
VGVSTQETQY
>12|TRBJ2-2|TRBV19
ASNFDRYTGELF
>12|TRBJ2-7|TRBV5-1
ASSSGQGNYEQY
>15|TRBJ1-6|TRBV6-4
ASSASGASSYNSPLH
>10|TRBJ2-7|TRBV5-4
ASGGSTYEQY
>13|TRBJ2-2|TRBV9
ASSVGVSVTGELF
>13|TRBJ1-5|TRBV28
ASSIRQGLWQPQH
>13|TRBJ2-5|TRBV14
ASSPRQVVQETQY
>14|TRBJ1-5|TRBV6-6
ASSYGPGQGAQPQH
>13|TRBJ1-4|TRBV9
ASSVGQGYNEKLF
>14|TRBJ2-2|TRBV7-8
ASRGNRGGHTGELF
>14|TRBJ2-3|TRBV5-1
ASSLLTRSVSDTQY
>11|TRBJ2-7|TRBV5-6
ASRYAATYEQY
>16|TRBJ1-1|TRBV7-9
ATLNFPEGQYLNTEAF
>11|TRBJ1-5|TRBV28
AAGALSNQPQH
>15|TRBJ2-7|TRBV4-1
ASSRTPGGQVNYEQY
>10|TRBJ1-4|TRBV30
ALDGGNEKLF
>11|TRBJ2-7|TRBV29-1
SVAGTGSFEQY
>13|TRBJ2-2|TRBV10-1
ASSLERVNTGELF